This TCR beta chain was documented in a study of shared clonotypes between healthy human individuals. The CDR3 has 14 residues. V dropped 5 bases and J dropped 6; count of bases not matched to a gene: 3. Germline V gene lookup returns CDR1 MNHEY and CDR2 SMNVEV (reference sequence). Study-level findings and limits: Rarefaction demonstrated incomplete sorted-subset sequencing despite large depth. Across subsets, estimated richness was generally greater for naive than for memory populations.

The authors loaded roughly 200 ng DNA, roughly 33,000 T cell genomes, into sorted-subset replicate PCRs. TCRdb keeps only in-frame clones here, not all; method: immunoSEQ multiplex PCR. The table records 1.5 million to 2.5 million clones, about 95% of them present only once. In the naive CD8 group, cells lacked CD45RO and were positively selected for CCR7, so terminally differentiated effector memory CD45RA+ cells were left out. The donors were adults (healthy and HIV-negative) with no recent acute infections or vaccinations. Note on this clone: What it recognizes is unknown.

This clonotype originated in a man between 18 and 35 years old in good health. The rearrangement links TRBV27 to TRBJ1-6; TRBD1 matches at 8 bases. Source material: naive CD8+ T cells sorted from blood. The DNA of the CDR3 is TGTGCCAGCAGTACAGGGGGAGCTAATTCACCCCTCCACTTT. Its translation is CASSTGGANSPLHF.